The source of this T cell receptor (beta chain) is a study of read filtering for tumor transcriptome and immune sequencing. About the study: Mean patient age was approximately 66 years, range about 45 to 85; 17 male, 11 to 15 female. By R-ISS, stages I, II and III held roughly 8, 15 and 7 patients.

Study-level results: Around 85% of IR-seq clonotypes had one read, totaling roughly 3.5% of reads; RNA-seq: about 74% and 41%. The CD138-negative fraction was mixed bone marrow immune cells, not pure T cells.

The table lists this clonotype with many counts. What it recognizes is unknown. CDR3 length: 14 residues. The V gene's germline CDR1 is SGHTA and CDR2 FQGNSA. Trimming removed 4 bases at V and 0 bases at J, with 8 bases between. From 300 to 400 ng of RNA, a library with molecular barcoded alpha/delta and beta/gamma adaptors was made. TCRdb reprocessed the reads via MiXCR and lists one record per CDR3 protein. The sample includes roughly 130,000 distinct CDR3 sequences, roughly 13% of them seen just once. This chain uses TRBV7-2 with TRBJ2-3; D not certain. Sequencing input: a population of CD138-negative cells sorted from bone marrow. The sequence was obtained from a donor older than 35 with multiple myeloma. The CDR3 is CASSSSASTDTQYF. The CDR3 DNA follows: TGTGCCAGCAGCTCATCCGCGAGCACAGATACGCAGTATTTT. Together with reference TRBV7-2 and TRBJ2-3, the CDR3 gives the full variable domain: GAGVSQSPSNKVTEKGKDVELRCDPISGHTALYWYRQSLGQGLEFLIYFQGNSAPDKSGLPSDRFSAERTGGSVSTLTIQRTQQEDSAVYLCASSSSASTDTQYFGPGTRLTVL.